Listed below are T cell receptor beta chains from one sample, sequenced in a study of response to subunit inactivated influenza vaccine. TCRdb re-called the RT-PCR reads through MiXCR, storing one row per CDR3 protein. The sample carries approximately 500,000 distinct CDR3 sequences, approximately 12% recorded once. Source: PBMCs from blood, taken about 40 days after vaccination. The receptor source for this set is a middle-aged man who received an inactivated influenza vaccine. The conserved cysteine and the conserved F or W are not part of the CDR3 here.

len,v_gene,j_gene,CDR3aa
13,TRBV4-1,TRBJ2-7,ASSPGTGRPYEQY
12,TRBV20-1,TRBJ2-7,SARGQGVSYEQY
12,TRBV12-3/TRBV12-4,TRBJ2-1,ASSLTRTVNEQF
11,TRBV18,TRBJ2-5,ASSPQGDGAQY
13,TRBV3-1,TRBJ2-7,ASSQDREQGPEQY
15,TRBV5-1,TRBJ2-7,ASSPATRSEAVGEQY
16,TRBV5-6,TRBJ1-1,ASSFFGPPGQTNTEAF
11,TRBV4-2,TRBJ2-2,ASSQVSDGELF
12,TRBV5-1,TRBJ2-7,ASSFSLASNEQY
14,TRBV18,TRBJ2-5,ASTPAGGTRAQTQY
13,TRBV15,TRBJ1-5,ATSRVVYSNQPQH
14,TRBV6-1,TRBJ2-3,ASSEWGGFNTDTQY
15,TRBV7-8,TRBJ2-1,ASSFWLTAGGYNEQF
13,TRBV7-2,TRBJ2-1,ASSYRTGWVNEQF
14,TRBV7-8,TRBJ2-7,ASSFDRESTSYEQY
12,TRBV7-9,TRBJ1-4,ASTASGDWEKLF